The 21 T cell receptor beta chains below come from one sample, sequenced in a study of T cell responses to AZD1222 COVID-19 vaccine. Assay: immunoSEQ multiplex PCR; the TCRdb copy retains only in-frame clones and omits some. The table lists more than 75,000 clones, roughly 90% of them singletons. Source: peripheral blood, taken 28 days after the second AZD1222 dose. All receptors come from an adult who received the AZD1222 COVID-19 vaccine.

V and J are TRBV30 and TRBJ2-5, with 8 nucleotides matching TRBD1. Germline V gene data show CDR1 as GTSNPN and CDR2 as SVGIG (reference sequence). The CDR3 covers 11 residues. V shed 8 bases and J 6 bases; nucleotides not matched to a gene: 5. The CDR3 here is CAGDRLKTQYF. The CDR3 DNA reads TGTGCCGGGGACAGGCTGAAGACCCAGTACTTC.

The CDR3 bases are TGTGCTAGTGGTCTTGGGGGCTTTGAGACCCAGTACTTC. The encoded protein is CASGLGGFETQYF. The gene calls are TRBV12-5 and TRBJ2-5; tentative D call: TRBD1 (6 bases). Per germline, CDR1 LGHNT and CDR2 FRNRAP. The CDR3 runs to 13 residues. Trimming left V 5 bases short and J 5 bases short, with 12 bases between.

CDR3 sequence: CASSSRGSYNEQFF. The CDR3 nucleotides read TGTGCCAGCAGCTCTCGCGGCTCCTACAATGAGCAGTTCTTC. The V and J genes are TRBV5-4 and TRBJ2-1, with D hard to call. Per the germline V gene, CDR1 is SGHNT and CDR2 is YYREEE (reference sequence). V was shortened by 3 bases and J by 0 bases, with 7 bases between the two germline ends. The CDR3 is made up of 14 amino acids.

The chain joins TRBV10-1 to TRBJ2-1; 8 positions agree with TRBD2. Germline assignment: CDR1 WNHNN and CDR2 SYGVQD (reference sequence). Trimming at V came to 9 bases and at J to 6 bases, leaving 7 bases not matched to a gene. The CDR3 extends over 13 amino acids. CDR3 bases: TGCGCCAGTTCGGGACTAGGACGCAATGAGCAGTTCTTC. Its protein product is CASSGLGRNEQFF.

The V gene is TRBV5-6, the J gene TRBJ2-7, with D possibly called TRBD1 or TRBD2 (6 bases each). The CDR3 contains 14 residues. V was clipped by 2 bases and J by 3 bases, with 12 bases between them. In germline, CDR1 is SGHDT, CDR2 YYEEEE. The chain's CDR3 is CASSFSGGGYEQYF. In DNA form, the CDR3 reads TGTGCCAGCAGCTTCTCCGGAGGGGGCTACGAGCAGTACTTC. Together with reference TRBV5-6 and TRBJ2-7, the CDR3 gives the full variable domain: DAGVTQSPTHLIKTRGQQVTLRCSPKSGHDTVSWYQQALGQGPQFIFQYYEEEERQRGNFPDRFSGHQFPNYSSELNVNALLLGDSALYLCASSFSGGGYEQYFGPGTRLTVT.

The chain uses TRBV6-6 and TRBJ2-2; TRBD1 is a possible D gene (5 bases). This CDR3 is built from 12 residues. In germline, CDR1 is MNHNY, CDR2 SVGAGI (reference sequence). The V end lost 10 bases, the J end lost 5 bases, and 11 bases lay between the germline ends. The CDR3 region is CATTARTGELFF. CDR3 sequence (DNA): TGTGCCACGACAGCGCGAACCGGGGAGCTGTTTTTT.

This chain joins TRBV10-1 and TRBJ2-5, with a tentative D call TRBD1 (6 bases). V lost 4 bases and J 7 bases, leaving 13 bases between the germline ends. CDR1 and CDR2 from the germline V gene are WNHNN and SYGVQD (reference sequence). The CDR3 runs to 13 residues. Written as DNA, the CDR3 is TGCGCCAGCAGTGGGGACACCCGGGGGACCCAGTACTTC. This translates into CASSGDTRGTQYF.

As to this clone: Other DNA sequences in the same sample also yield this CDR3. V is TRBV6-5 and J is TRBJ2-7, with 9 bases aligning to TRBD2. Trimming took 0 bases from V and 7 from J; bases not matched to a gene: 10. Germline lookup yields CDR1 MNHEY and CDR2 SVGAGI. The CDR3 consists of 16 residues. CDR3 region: CASSYSGLAGMYEQYF. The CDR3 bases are TGTGCCAGCAGTTACTCGGGTCTAGCGGGAATGTATGAGCAGTACTTC.

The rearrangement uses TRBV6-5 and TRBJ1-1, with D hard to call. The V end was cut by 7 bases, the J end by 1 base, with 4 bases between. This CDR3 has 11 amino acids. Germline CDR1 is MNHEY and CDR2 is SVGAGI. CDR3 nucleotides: TGTGCCAGCACCAGGAACACTGAAGCTTTCTTT. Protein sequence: CASTRNTEAFF.

CDR3: CASKESRTGGEQYF. As DNA, the CDR3 is TGTGCCAGCAAAGAAAGTAGGACAGGGGGAGAGCAGTACTTC. The chain uses TRBV12-1 and TRBJ2-7; TRBD1, the table's D call, lacks a check against the DNA. TRBV12-1 is flagged as a pseudogene. The CDR3 is made up of 14 amino acids.

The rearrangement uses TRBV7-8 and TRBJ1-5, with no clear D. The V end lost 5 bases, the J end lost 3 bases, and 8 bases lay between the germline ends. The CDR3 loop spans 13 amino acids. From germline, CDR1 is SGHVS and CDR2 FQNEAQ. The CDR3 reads CASSEYNNQPQHF. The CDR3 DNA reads TGTGCCAGCAGCGAGTATAACAATCAGCCCCAGCATTTT.

The CDR3 nucleotides read TGTGCCAGTAGTTTAGGGACTAGCGGGAGCGGGGAGCTGTTTTTT. This sequence encodes CASSLGTSGSGELFF. The chain recombines TRBV19 with TRBJ2-2; the match to TRBD2 covers 14 bases. Germline V gene sequence: CDR1 LNHDA, CDR2 SQIVND (reference sequence). Losses at the gene ends were 5 bases for V and 7 bases for J; bases not matched to a gene: 3. The CDR3 sequence is 15 residues long. The variable domain in full, completed from reference TRBV19 and TRBJ2-2, reads DGGITQSPKYLFRKEGQNVTLSCEQNLNHDAMYWYRQDPGQGLRLIYYSQIVNDFQKGDIAEGYSVSREKKESFPLTVTSAQKNPTAFYLCASSLGTSGSGELFFGEGSRLTVL.

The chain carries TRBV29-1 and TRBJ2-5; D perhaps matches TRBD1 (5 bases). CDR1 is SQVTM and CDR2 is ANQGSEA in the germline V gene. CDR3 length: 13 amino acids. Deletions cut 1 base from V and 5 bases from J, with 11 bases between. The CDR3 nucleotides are TGCAGCGTTGAAGTCAGGGTGCGGGAGACCCAGTACTTC. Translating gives CSVEVRVRETQYF.

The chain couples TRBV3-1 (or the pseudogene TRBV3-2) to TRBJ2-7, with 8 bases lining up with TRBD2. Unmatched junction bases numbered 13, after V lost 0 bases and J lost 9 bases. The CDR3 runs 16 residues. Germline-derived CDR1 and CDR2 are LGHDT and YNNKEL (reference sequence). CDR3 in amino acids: CASSQEGSGKILGQYF. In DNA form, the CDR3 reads TGTGCCAGCAGCCAAGAAGGTAGCGGGAAGATTCTGGGGCAGTACTTC.

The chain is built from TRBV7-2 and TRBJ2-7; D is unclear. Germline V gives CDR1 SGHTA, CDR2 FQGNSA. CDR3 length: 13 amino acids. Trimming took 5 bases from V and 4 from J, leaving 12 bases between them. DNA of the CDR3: TGTGCCAGCAGCCAAGAGCCCATTTACGAGCAGTACTTC. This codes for CASSQEPIYEQYF.

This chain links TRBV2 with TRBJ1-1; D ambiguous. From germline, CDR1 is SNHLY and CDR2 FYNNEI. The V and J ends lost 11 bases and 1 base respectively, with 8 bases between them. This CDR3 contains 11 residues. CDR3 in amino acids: CAEKENTEAFF. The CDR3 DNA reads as TGTGCCGAAAAGGAGAACACTGAAGCTTTCTTT.

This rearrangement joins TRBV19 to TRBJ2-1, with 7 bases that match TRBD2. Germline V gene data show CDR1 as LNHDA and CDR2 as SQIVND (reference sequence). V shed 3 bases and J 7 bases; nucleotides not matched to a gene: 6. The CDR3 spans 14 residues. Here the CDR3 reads CASSMSQGLNEQFF. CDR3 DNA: TGTGCCAGTAGTATGAGTCAGGGACTAAATGAGCAGTTCTTC. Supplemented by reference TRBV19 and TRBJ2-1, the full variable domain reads DGGITQSPKYLFRKEGQNVTLSCEQNLNHDAMYWYRQDPGQGLRLIYYSQIVNDFQKGDIAEGYSVSREKKESFPLTVTSAQKNPTAFYLCASSMSQGLNEQFFGPGTRLTVL.

CDR3 sequence reads: CASSSPSSGIFNEQFF. The CDR3 coding sequence is TGTGCCAGCAGTTCCCCGTCTAGCGGGATCTTCAATGAGCAGTTCTTC. The chain combines TRBV6-5 with TRBJ2-1; 9 bases fit TRBD2. V was pared by 4 bases and J by 6 bases, with 10 bases of the junction left unmatched. This CDR3 is built from 16 residues. The germline V gene encodes CDR1 MNHEY and CDR2 SVGAGI.

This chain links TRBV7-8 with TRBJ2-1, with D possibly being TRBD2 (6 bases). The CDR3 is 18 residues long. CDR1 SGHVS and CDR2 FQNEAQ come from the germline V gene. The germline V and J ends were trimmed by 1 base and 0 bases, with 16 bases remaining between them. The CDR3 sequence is CASSLERDSLSSYNEQFF. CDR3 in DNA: TGTGCCAGCAGCTTAGAGAGGGACTCGTTGAGCTCCTACAATGAGCAGTTCTTC.

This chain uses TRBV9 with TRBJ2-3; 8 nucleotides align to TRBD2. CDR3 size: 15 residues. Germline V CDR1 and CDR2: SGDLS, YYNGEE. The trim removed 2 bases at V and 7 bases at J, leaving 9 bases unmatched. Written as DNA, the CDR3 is TGTGCCAGCAGCGTTCTAGCGGGTGGGCCAAATACGCAGTATTTT. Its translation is CASSVLAGGPNTQYF.

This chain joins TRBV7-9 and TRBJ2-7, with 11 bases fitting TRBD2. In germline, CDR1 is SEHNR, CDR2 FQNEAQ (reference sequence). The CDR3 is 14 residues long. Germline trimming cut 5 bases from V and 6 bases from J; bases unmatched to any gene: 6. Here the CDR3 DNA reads TGTGCCAGCAGCGAACTAGCGGGAGTGGGCGAGCAGTACTTC. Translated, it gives CASSELAGVGEQYF.